These 3 T cell receptor beta chains originate from one sample sequenced in a study of cytotoxic CD8 clonotypes in ibrutinib-treated CLL. Data came from immunoSEQ multiplex PCR; TCRdb stores just in-frame clones and leaves some out. Among 120,000 to 150,000 clones listed, around 90% were seen once. The sequenced sample was PBMCs, obtained after 12 months of ibrutinib treatment. Every receptor here comes from a human donor with chronic lymphocytic leukemia.

The V gene is TRBV7-3, the J gene TRBJ2-1; 9 positions agree with TRBD1. Germline lookup yields CDR1 SGHTA and CDR2 FQGTGA. The CDR3 extends over 15 amino acids. Trimming removed 6 bases from V and 0 bases from J; junction bases left unmatched: 3. The CDR3 DNA is TGTGCCAGCAGACCGACAGGGGGCTCCTACAATGAGCAGTTCTTC. Its translation is CASRPTGGSYNEQFF. The whole variable domain, filled in from reference TRBV7-3 and TRBJ2-1, reads GAGVSQTPSNKVTEKGKYVELRCDPISGHTALYWYRQSLGQGPEFLIYFQGTGAADDSGLPNDRFFAVRPEGSVSTLKIQRTERGDSAVYLCASRPTGGSYNEQFFGPGTRLTVL.

The rearrangement uses TRBV11-2 and TRBJ2-5; D gene uncertain. CDR1 is SGHAT and CDR2 is FQNNGV in the germline V gene. There are 12 residues in the CDR3. V gave up 5 bases and J gave up 5 bases, with 9 bases separating them. CDR3: CASSLSSETQYF. CDR3 in DNA: TGTGCCAGCAGCCTGAGCAGTGAGACCCAGTACTTC.

In nucleotides, the CDR3 is TGTGCCAGCAGAGCCGGGTCGGACAGGTTTGGGGGCGAGCAGTACTTC. Translation: CASRAGSDRFGGEQYF. The chain links TRBV2 to TRBJ2-7; 7 bases fit TRBD1. The CDR3 has 16 amino acids. Germline V gene data show CDR1 as SNHLY and CDR2 as FYNNEI. J was trimmed by 6 bases and V by 6 bases; bases with no gene match: 17.